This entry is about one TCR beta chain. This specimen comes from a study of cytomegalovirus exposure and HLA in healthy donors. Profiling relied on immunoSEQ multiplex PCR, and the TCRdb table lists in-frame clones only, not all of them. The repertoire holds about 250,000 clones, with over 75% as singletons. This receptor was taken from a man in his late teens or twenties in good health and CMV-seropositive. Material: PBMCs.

This CDR3 is CASSQATSGRLEQYF. In nucleotides, the CDR3 is TGTGCCAGCAGCCAAGCGACTAGCGGGAGACTCGAGCAGTACTTC. V and J are TRBV13 and TRBJ2-7, with 12 bases lining up with TRBD2. The CDR3 has 15 amino acids. The V gene end was trimmed by 5 bases and the J gene end by 6 bases; junction bases not matched to a gene: 8. CDR1 is PRHDT and CDR2 is FYEKMQ in the germline V gene (reference sequence). Complete variable domain (other parts from reference TRBV13 and TRBJ2-7): AAGVIQSPRHLIKEKRETATLKCYPIPRHDTVYWYQQGPGQDPQFLISFYEKMQSDKGSIPDRFSAQQFSDYHSELNMSSLELGDSALYFCASSQATSGRLEQYFGPGTRLTVT.